Presented here are 17 T cell receptor beta chains from one specimen sequenced in a study of CD8 T cells in ankylosing spondylitis. General study points: In ankylosing spondylitis blood, a motif of roughly eight highly homologous TCR beta variants appeared characteristic.

TCRdb re-derived calls from the 5' RACE reads in MiXCR, one entry per CDR3 protein. Here the sample spans fewer than 550,000 distinct CDR3 sequences, less than 6% being singletons. Their antigens remain unidentified. Sequenced: blood, either unsorted or a sorted T cell fraction (not recorded which). The receptors originated from a male donor with ankylosing spondylitis.

This clonotype was found many times. The rearrangement uses TRBV20-1 and TRBJ1-5; 7 bases match TRBD1. CDR1 is DFQATT, CDR2 SNEGSKA, per germline (reference sequence). J gave up 9 bases and V 1 base, and 6 bases lay outside the gene matches. The CDR3 has 13 residues. The CDR3 DNA sequence: TGCAGTGCTAGAGGGACAGGTCCAGCGCCCCAGCATTTT. This translates into CSARGTGPAPQHF.

This clonotype was picked up many times. The chain couples TRBV7-2 to TRBJ2-7, with TRBD1 matching over 9 bases. This CDR3 spans 15 amino acids. Trimming cost V 5 bases and J 6 bases; bases outside gene matches: 11. The V gene's germline CDR1 is SGHTA and CDR2 FQGNSA. In nucleotides, the CDR3 is TGTGCCAGCAGCCCCCCGTTGGGACAGGGTTCCGAGCAGTACTTC. Protein sequence: CASSPPLGQGSEQYF.

At least ten counts were recorded for this clonotype. The chain is built from TRBV5-1 and TRBJ2-2; TRBD1 matches 7 bases. Germline V lookup: CDR1 SGHRS, CDR2 YFSETQ. Trimming at V came to 4 bases and at J to 0 bases, leaving 3 bases not matched to a gene. The CDR3 sequence is 15 residues long. Here the CDR3 DNA reads TGCGCCAGCAGCATTGGGACAGCGAACACCGGGGAGCTGTTTTTT. Encoded protein: CASSIGTANTGELFF.

The chain is built from TRBV18 and TRBJ1-1; TRBD1 matches at 7 bases. J was trimmed by 5 bases and V by 4 bases; bases with no gene match: 1. Germline V gene data show CDR1 as KGHSH and CDR2 as LQKENI. The CDR3 length is 12 residues. This CDR3 reads CASSHRGTEAFF. The CDR3 coding sequence is TGTGCCAGCTCACACAGGGGAACTGAAGCTTTCTTT.

In this sample, this clonotype turned up many times. The chain couples TRBV11-1 to TRBJ2-7, with a weak D call TRBD2 (6 bases). Trimming took off 2 bases at V and 1 base at J, with 15 bases between the two ends. This CDR3 is 16 amino acids long. Per germline, CDR1 SGHAT and CDR2 FQDESV (reference sequence). This CDR3 reads CASSLQFPGASYEQYF. The CDR3 DNA reads as TGTGCCAGCAGCTTACAGTTCCCGGGAGCTTCCTACGAGCAGTACTTC.

At least ten counts were recorded for this clonotype. The CDR3: CASSTLTGTTIHEQYF. The CDR3 DNA reads TGCGCCAGCAGCACTTTAACCGGGACTACGATACACGAGCAGTACTTC. The V gene is TRBV4-3, the J gene TRBJ2-7; 7 nucleotides align to TRBD2. The junction had 15 bases not matched to a gene; V was cut back by 5 bases and J by 5 bases. Germline V gives CDR1 LGHNA, CDR2 YSLEER. The CDR3 covers 16 residues.

A few counts support this clonotype. This chain links TRBV4-3 with TRBJ2-7; TRBD2 matches 13 bases. This CDR3 comprises 17 residues. The ends lost 1 base at V and 4 bases at J; junction bases unmatched: 7. In germline, CDR1 is LGHNA, CDR2 YSLEER. In DNA form, the CDR3 reads TGCGCCAGCAGCCAAGGACTAGCGGGAGGCCGTACTTACGAGCAGTACTTC. It specifies CASSQGLAGGRTYEQYF.

The genes are TRBV4-3 and TRBJ2-7; a possible D gene is TRBD2 (5 bases). The CDR3 has 14 amino acids. CDR1 LGHNA and CDR2 YSLEER come from the germline V gene. The V end was cut by 0 bases, the J end by 2 bases, with 8 bases between. The CDR3 protein is CASSQEWGAYEQYF. The DNA of the CDR3 is TGCGCCAGCAGCCAAGAATGGGGAGCCTACGAGCAGTACTTC.

This chain connects TRBV18 to TRBJ2-1, with 10 positions matching TRBD1. This CDR3 region has 14 residues. CDR1 is KGHSH, CDR2 LQKENI, per germline. Unmatched junction bases numbered 10, after V lost 3 bases and J lost 14 bases. In DNA, the CDR3 is TGTGCCAGCTCACCGACATTTCGGGGACAGGGGAAGTTCTTC. It codes for CASSPTFRGQGKFF.

The rearrangement links TRBV27 to TRBJ2-1, with a tentative D call TRBD2 (6 bases). The CDR3 loop spans 17 amino acids. Germline-derived CDR1 and CDR2 are MNHEY and SMNVEV (reference sequence). Between the trimmed V and J ends, which lost 3 bases and 1 base, there was a span of 16 bases. CDR3 region: CASSFVTGLPSYNEQFF. CDR3 DNA: TGTGCCAGCAGTTTTGTGACTGGACTACCGTCCTACAATGAGCAGTTCTTC.

This clonotype was counted ten times or more. J is TRBJ2-1 and V is TRBV5-4, with D perhaps matching TRBD1 or TRBD2 (5 bases each). The germline V gene has CDR1 SGHNT and CDR2 YYREEE (reference sequence). V was cut by 4 bases and J by 6 bases, with 17 bases left in between. The CDR3 loop spans 15 amino acids. The CDR3 sequence is CASSPVGSGSNEQFF. The CDR3 DNA reads TGTGCCAGCAGCCCAGTGGGTTCAGGGAGCAATGAGCAGTTCTTC. Looking up the rest from reference TRBV5-4 and TRBJ2-1 gives the full variable domain: ETGVTQSPTHLIKTRGQQVTLRCSSQSGHNTVSWYQQALGQGPQFIFQYYREEENGRGNFPPRFSGLQFPNYSSELNVNALELDDSALYLCASSPVGSGSNEQFFGPGTRLTVL.

This clonotype was recorded at least ten times. This sequence joins TRBV4-3 and TRBJ1-6; D gene uncertain. Trimming removed 0 bases from V and 9 bases from J, with 15 bases in between. The CDR3 runs to 16 residues. The V gene's germline CDR1 is LGHNA and CDR2 YSLEER. The CDR3: CASSQDFRGVGSPLHF. As DNA, the CDR3 is TGCGCCAGCAGCCAAGATTTCCGAGGCGTGGGTTCACCCCTCCACTTT.

V and J are TRBV9 and TRBJ2-3; D remains unclear. The V gene's germline CDR1 is SGDLS and CDR2 YYNGEE. The CDR3 loop spans 15 amino acids. The ends were cut back, 5 bases at V and 2 bases at J, with 15 bases in the middle. This CDR3 is CASSRTQLNTDTQYF. For the CDR3, the DNA is TGTGCCAGCAGTCGGACCCAGCTAAACACAGATACGCAGTATTTT.

The sample holds many counts of this clonotype. V is TRBV9 and J is TRBJ2-5; no clear D. Between the trimmed V and J ends, which lost 2 bases and 5 bases, there was a span of 10 bases. The CDR3 runs to 13 residues. CDR1 and CDR2 (germline): SGDLS, YYNGEE. Here the CDR3 DNA reads TGTGCCAGCAGCGTGCGTTTGAGGGAGACCCAGTACTTC. Translation: CASSVRLRETQYF.

Turning to this clonotype: This may arise from a read error, as a much more abundant clone is one base away. The rearrangement links TRBV29-1 to TRBJ2-1, with no clear D. Germline CDR1 reads SQVTM; CDR2 reads ANQGSEA. This CDR3 has 11 amino acids. The CDR3 bases are TGCAGCGTGATAATCTACAATGAGCTGTTCTTC. Translating it yields CSVIIYNELFF.

The chain is built from TRBV24-1 and TRBJ2-7, with D possibly called TRBD1 or TRBD2 (5 bases each). The CDR3 length is 13 residues. Trimming took 6 bases from V and 3 from J, leaving 11 bases between them. Germline lookup yields CDR1 KGHDR and CDR2 SFDVKD. The CDR3 loop is CATSSGTHYEQYF. The CDR3 nucleotides read TGTGCCACCAGTTCCGGGACGCACTACGAGCAGTACTTC.

This clonotype has only a few counts. The chain carries TRBV5-5 and TRBJ1-1; unclear D gene. The V end lost 4 bases, the J end lost 6 bases, and 13 bases lay between the germline ends. This CDR3 contains 13 residues. The germline CDR1 and CDR2 sequences are SGHKS and YYEKEE (reference sequence). The CDR3 sequence: CASSPTRSAEAFF. Written as DNA, the CDR3 is TGTGCCAGCAGCCCAACTCGGAGCGCTGAAGCTTTCTTT. The full variable domain, completed using reference TRBV5-5 and TRBJ1-1, is DAGVTQSPTHLIKTRGQQVTLRCSPISGHKSVSWYQQVLGQGPQFIFQYYEKEERGRGNFPDRFSARQFPNYSSELNVNALLLGDSALYLCASSPTRSAEAFFGQGTRLTVV.